These 30 T cell receptor beta chains were all obtained from the same sample, sequenced in a study of control samples from healthy donors and cancer patients. Method: immunoSEQ multiplex PCR; TCRdb's copy keeps in-frame clones and lacks some. Altogether under 450,000 clones are present, 75% to 95% being singletons, with the ten largest covering 5.5% to 8%. The sequenced sample was PBMCs. The receptors here all came from a middle-aged man with head and neck cancer.

The chain uses TRBV30 and TRBJ2-7; D is undetermined. This CDR3 has 14 amino acids. With 3 bases removed from V and 3 bases from J, the gap between germline ends came to 15 bases. Germline-derived CDR1 and CDR2 are GTSNPN and SVGIG (reference sequence). Here the CDR3 DNA reads TGTGCCTGGAGCCCCACCCCCGCTAGCTACGAGCAGTACTTC. Amino acids: CAWSPTPASYEQYF.

CDR3 DNA: TGCGCCAGCAGCCAAGATCCGCGGCAGCCGAACACTGAAGCTTTCTTT. It is translated as CASSQDPRQPNTEAFF. V is TRBV4-1 and J is TRBJ1-1, with D uncertain. The CDR3 covers 16 residues. Trimming removed 0 bases from V and 1 base from J, with 12 bases in between. Germline V gives CDR1 MGHRA, CDR2 YSYEKL.

The chain couples TRBV5-1 to TRBJ2-1; possible D gene TRBD1, 5 bases. Germline V gene lookup returns CDR1 SGHRS and CDR2 YFSETQ. V was clipped by 2 bases and J by 2 bases, with 11 bases between them. The CDR3 runs to 15 residues. The CDR3 sequence: CASSLQGDPYNEQFF. The CDR3 nucleotides are TGCGCCAGCAGCTTACAAGGGGATCCCTACAATGAGCAGTTCTTC.

The chain recombines TRBV30 with TRBJ1-2; D gene ambiguous. V lost 4 bases, J lost 4 bases, and 13 bases lay in between. Germline V CDR1 and CDR2: GTSNPN, SVGIG (reference sequence). The CDR3 sequence is 13 residues long. This CDR3 reads CAWTHDPFYGYTF. For the CDR3, the DNA is TGTGCCTGGACTCATGATCCTTTCTATGGCTACACCTTC.

In nucleotides, the CDR3 is TGTGCCACCAGCAGACCCCCCATTAATTCTCGGACAGGGGATCAGCCCCAGCATTTT. Protein sequence: CATSRPPINSRTGDQPQHF. J is TRBJ1-5 and V is TRBV15, with 9 positions matching TRBD1. Per the germline V gene, CDR1 is LNHNV and CDR2 is YYDKDF (reference sequence). CDR3 length equals 19 residues. J was trimmed by 5 bases and V by 2 bases; bases with no gene match: 16.

CDR3 bases: TGTGCCAGCAGCTTAGAGGCAGGGGATTGGAACACTGAAGCTTTCTTT. This gives the protein CASSLEAGDWNTEAFF. The chain recombines TRBV7-2 with TRBJ1-1; TRBD1 might be the D (6 bases). Germline CDR1 SGHTA, CDR2 FQGNSA. Trimming removed 1 base at V and 1 base at J, with 13 bases between. The length of the CDR3 is 16 residues.

This chain joins TRBV9 and TRBJ2-2, with a weak D call TRBD1 (5 bases). V lost 0 bases, J lost 4 bases, and 13 bases lay in between. The germline CDR1 and CDR2 sequences are SGDLS and YYNGEE. The CDR3 contains 16 residues. CDR3 sequence reads: CASSVDQGRVTGELFF. Written as DNA, the CDR3 is TGTGCCAGCAGCGTAGACCAGGGTCGGGTCACCGGGGAGCTGTTTTTT.

Points on this clone: Different DNA sequences within this sample yield the same CDR3. This chain joins TRBV5-1 and TRBJ2-3, with unresolved D. Looked up from germline, CDR1 is SGHRS and CDR2 is YFSETQ. V dropped 5 bases and J dropped 4 bases, with 8 bases sitting between them. This CDR3 contains 12 residues. The CDR3 DNA follows: TGCGCCAGCAGTTTCGGCGCAGATACGCAGTATTTT. This codes for CASSFGADTQYF. Full variable domain (outside the CDR3, taken from reference TRBV5-1 and TRBJ2-3): KAGVTQTPRYLIKTRGQQVTLSCSPISGHRSVSWYQQTPGQGLQFLFEYFSETQRNKGNFPGRFSGRQFSNSRSEMNVSTLELGDSALYLCASSFGADTQYFGPGTRLTVL.

The chain uses TRBV7-9 and TRBJ1-1; D may be TRBD1 (5 bases). Germline CDR1 SEHNR, CDR2 FQNEAQ (reference sequence). This CDR3 has 12 residues. V shed 4 bases and J shed 4 bases, with 7 bases lying between them. CDR3 nucleotides: TGTGCCAGCAGCTCGGGGGGCACTGAAGCTTTCTTT. It yields the protein CASSSGGTEAFF.

This chain links TRBV11-2 with TRBJ2-2, with 7 bases identical to TRBD1. The CDR3 is 16 amino acids. The germline gives CDR1 SGHAT, CDR2 FQNNGV. V was pared by 5 bases and J by 3 bases, with 9 bases of the junction left unmatched. CDR3 protein: CASSPYRDRDTGELFF. DNA of the CDR3: TGTGCCAGCAGCCCCTACCGGGACAGAGACACCGGGGAGCTGTTTTTT.

The chain employs TRBV27 and TRBJ2-7; D possibly uses TRBD1 or TRBD2 (5 bases each). Per the germline V gene, CDR1 is MNHEY and CDR2 is SMNVEV (reference sequence). This CDR3 spans 14 amino acids. Trimming left V 3 bases short and J 3 bases short, with 12 bases between. CDR3 in DNA: TGTGCCAGCAGTTTCTGGGACCGAGTCTACGAGCAGTACTTC. It encodes CASSFWDRVYEQYF.

J is TRBJ2-7 and V is TRBV2; D gene uncertain. V lost 6 bases and J 1 base, leaving 7 bases between the germline ends. Germline values: CDR1 SNHLY, CDR2 FYNNEI. This CDR3 contains 12 residues. CDR3 residues: CASRDASYEQYF. CDR3 DNA: TGTGCCAGCAGGGATGCTTCCTACGAGCAGTACTTC. Based on the CDR3 plus reference TRBV2 and TRBJ2-7, the full variable domain is EPEVTQTPSHQVTQMGQEVILRCVPISNHLYFYWYRQILGQKVEFLVSFYNNEISEKSEIFDDQFSVERPDGSNFTLKIRSTKLEDSAMYFCASRDASYEQYFGPGTRLTVT.

The rearrangement joins TRBV3-1 (or the pseudogene TRBV3-2) to TRBJ2-1; 7 bases are shared with TRBD1. Germline loops: CDR1 LGHDT, CDR2 YNNKEL (reference sequence). This CDR3 region has 12 residues. Unmatched junction bases numbered 8, after V lost 4 bases and J lost 14 bases. In DNA, the CDR3 is TGTGCCAGCAGCCCCCGGACAGGTGATAAGTTCTTC. This sequence encodes CASSPRTGDKFF.

The sample holds a few counts of this clone. The chain joins TRBV5-5 to TRBJ2-6; 12 bases are a match to TRBD1. V lost 5 bases, J lost 1 base, and 4 bases stayed unmatched. CDR3 size: 17 residues. Germline CDR1 reads SGHKS; CDR2 reads YYEKEE (reference sequence). This chain's CDR3 is CASRKGQGASGANVLTF. For the CDR3, the DNA is TGTGCCAGCAGGAAGGGACAGGGGGCATCTGGGGCCAACGTCCTGACTTTC. The full variable domain, completed using reference TRBV5-5 and TRBJ2-6, is DAGVTQSPTHLIKTRGQQVTLRCSPISGHKSVSWYQQVLGQGPQFIFQYYEKEERGRGNFPDRFSARQFPNYSSELNVNALLLGDSALYLCASRKGQGASGANVLTFGAGSRLTVL.

The chain joins TRBV5-1 to TRBJ2-3; D gene unclear. CDR1 SGHRS and CDR2 YFSETQ come from the germline V gene. The CDR3 covers 15 residues. The V gene lost 0 bases and the J gene lost 0 bases, with 8 bases spanning the gap. The chain's CDR3 is CASSLEVGSTDTQYF. The CDR3 region has the DNA TGCGCCAGCAGCTTGGAGGTGGGTAGCACAGATACGCAGTATTTT.

The genes are TRBV5-6 and TRBJ1-5; TRBD1 matches at 8 bases. CDR1 is SGHDT and CDR2 is YYEEEE in the germline V gene. The V gene end was trimmed by 7 bases and the J gene end by 7 bases; junction bases not matched to a gene: 16. This CDR3 comprises 16 residues. For the CDR3, the DNA is TGTGCCAGCGGTACCTTGGACAGGGACGATGGACAGCCCCAGCATTTT. It yields the protein CASGTLDRDDGQPQHF.

This chain joins TRBV7-9 and TRBJ2-3, with D unresolved. This CDR3 contains 13 residues. V gave up 5 bases and J gave up 5 bases, with 11 bases separating them. Germline loops: CDR1 SEHNR, CDR2 FQNEAQ (reference sequence). The CDR3 protein is CASSPASRDTQYF. Written as DNA, the CDR3 is TGTGCCAGCAGCCCCGCATCCCGAGATACGCAGTATTTT.

The rearrangement links TRBV19 to TRBJ2-1; 8 nucleotides line up with TRBD2. The CDR3 is 13 residues long. J lost 6 bases, V lost 9 bases, and 7 bases had no gene match. The germline V gene encodes CDR1 LNHDA and CDR2 SQIVND (reference sequence). Written as DNA, the CDR3 is TGTGCCAGCCGACTAGCGACCGTCAATGAGCAGTTCTTC. As protein: CASRLATVNEQFF.

This sequence joins TRBV7-9 and TRBJ2-3; D unclear. This CDR3 comprises 12 residues. V was shortened by 5 bases and J by 0 bases, with 3 bases between the two germline ends. Germline loops: CDR1 SEHNR, CDR2 FQNEAQ (reference sequence). CDR3 amino acids: CASSTSTDTQYF. DNA of the CDR3: TGTGCCAGCAGCACAAGCACAGATACGCAGTATTTT.

This clone was recorded a few times. Here the CDR3 DNA reads TGTGCCAGTACCCCGGGACAGCTCGGGGAGACCCAGTACTTC. It encodes CASTPGQLGETQYF. The gene calls are TRBV19 and TRBJ2-5; 7 nucleotides align to TRBD1. This CDR3 is 14 amino acids long. J gave up 5 bases and V 7 bases, and 10 bases lay outside the gene matches. Germline CDR1 is LNHDA and CDR2 is SQIVND (reference sequence).

The rearrangement links TRBV5-5 to TRBJ1-4, with D unclear. V dropped 4 bases and J dropped 8 bases, with 18 bases sitting between them. Per germline, CDR1 SGHKS and CDR2 YYEKEE (reference sequence). This CDR3 has 15 amino acids. Here the CDR3 reads CASSGSGRVGEKLFF. The CDR3 DNA sequence: TGTGCCAGCAGCGGATCGGGGAGGGTAGGAGAAAAACTGTTTTTT.

V is TRBV7-6 and J is TRBJ2-2; maybe TRBD1 (8 bases). CDR1 is SGHVS and CDR2 is FNYEAQ in the germline V gene. Trimming removed 5 bases from V and 4 bases from J, with 17 bases in between. The CDR3 runs 16 residues. This chain's CDR3 is CASSPRTGRGTGELFF. DNA of the CDR3: TGTGCCAGCAGCCCCCGGACAGGGAGGGGCACCGGGGAGCTGTTTTTT. The whole variable domain, remainder taken from reference TRBV7-6 and TRBJ2-2, is GAGVSQSPRYKVTKRGQDVALRCDPISGHVSLYWYRQALGQGPEFLTYFNYEAQQDKSGLPNDRFSAERPEGSISTLTIQRTEQRDSAMYRCASSPRTGRGTGELFFGEGSRLTVL.

The chain couples TRBV11-3 to TRBJ2-1; tentative D call: TRBD1 (5 bases). The ends were cut back, 1 base at V and 8 bases at J, with 18 bases in the middle. Germline-derived CDR1 and CDR2 are SGHNT and YENEEA. The CDR3 contains 16 residues. DNA of the CDR3: TGTGCCAGCAGCTTAGGTGACTCTCGATGGGGCCATGAGCAGTTCTTC. It is translated as CASSLGDSRWGHEQFF.

This rearrangement joins TRBV5-1 to TRBJ2-3; D perhaps matches TRBD2 (6 bases). The ends were cut back, 4 bases at V and 4 bases at J, with 22 bases in the middle. CDR3 size: 17 residues. The germline V gene encodes CDR1 SGHRS and CDR2 YFSETQ. The CDR3 DNA reads TGCGCCAGCAGCCCGCCGGCCTCCGGGAGCGGCGCAGATACGCAGTATTTT. Translation: CASSPPASGSGADTQYF. The whole variable domain, filled in from reference TRBV5-1 and TRBJ2-3, reads KAGVTQTPRYLIKTRGQQVTLSCSPISGHRSVSWYQQTPGQGLQFLFEYFSETQRNKGNFPGRFSGRQFSNSRSEMNVSTLELGDSALYLCASSPPASGSGADTQYFGPGTRLTVL.

The CDR3 here is CASSFRDGATGELFF. CDR3 nucleotides: TGTGCCAGCAGCTTCAGGGACGGAGCCACCGGGGAGCTGTTTTTT. This rearrangement joins TRBV11-3 to TRBJ2-2, with D perhaps TRBD1 or TRBD2 (5 bases each). V lost 3 bases and J lost 4, with 12 bases in between. The CDR3 loop spans 15 amino acids. Germline CDR1 is SGHNT and CDR2 is YENEEA.

V usage is TRBV19 and J usage is TRBJ2-7; no clear D gene. This CDR3 comprises 13 residues. In germline, CDR1 is LNHDA, CDR2 SQIVND (reference sequence). The V end was cut by 4 bases, the J end by 2 bases, with 9 bases between. The CDR3, as DNA: TGTGCCAGTAGTAACACCTTGACCTACGAGCAGTACTTC. Residues: CASSNTLTYEQYF.

The chain carries TRBV28 and TRBJ1-6, with D hard to call. CDR3 size: 17 residues. Germline loops: CDR1 MDHEN, CDR2 SYDVKM. Trimming took 1 base from V and 4 from J, leaving 14 bases between them. CDR3 bases: TGTGCCAGCAGTTTATCGCTTCGGGCAGTGTATAATTCACCCCTCCACTTT. Protein sequence: CASSLSLRAVYNSPLHF. Full variable domain (rest looked up from reference TRBV28 and TRBJ1-6): DVKVTQSSRYLVKRTGEKVFLECVQDMDHENMFWYRQDPGLGLRLIYFSYDVKMKEKGDIPEGYSVSREKKERFSLILESASTNQTSMYLCASSLSLRAVYNSPLHFGNGTRLTVT.

This clone was detected only a few times. The chain recombines TRBV5-6 with TRBJ1-5; D gene ambiguous. Germline V gene sequence: CDR1 SGHDT, CDR2 YYEEEE. Trimming took 6 bases from V and 6 from J, leaving 16 bases between them. The CDR3 runs to 14 residues. CDR3 sequence (DNA): TGTGCCAGCACCCTCGGGCCAGTAAGTCAGCCCCAGCATTTT. Translating it yields CASTLGPVSQPQHF. Drawing the rest from reference TRBV5-6 and TRBJ1-5, the complete variable domain is DAGVTQSPTHLIKTRGQQVTLRCSPKSGHDTVSWYQQALGQGPQFIFQYYEEEERQRGNFPDRFSGHQFPNYSSELNVNALLLGDSALYLCASTLGPVSQPQHFGDGTRLSIL.

The chain recombines TRBV30 with TRBJ1-1, with D hard to call. Germline loops: CDR1 GTSNPN, CDR2 SVGIG (reference sequence). The V gene lost 3 bases and the J gene lost 2 bases, with 10 bases spanning the gap. This CDR3 contains 13 residues. This chain's CDR3 is CAWSVGSNTEAFF. For the CDR3, the DNA is TGTGCCTGGAGCGTTGGGAGTAACACTGAAGCTTTCTTT.

The V and J genes are TRBV6-4 and TRBJ1-2, with 7 bases lining up with TRBD1. The CDR3 is made up of 15 amino acids. The germline CDR1 and CDR2 sequences are MRHNA and SNTAGT. The V and J ends lost 2 bases and 2 bases, in that order; junction bases with no gene match: 5. CDR3 sequence reads: CASSDASTGNYGYTF. Written as DNA, the CDR3 is TGTGCCAGCAGTGACGCCTCGACAGGGAACTATGGCTACACCTTC.